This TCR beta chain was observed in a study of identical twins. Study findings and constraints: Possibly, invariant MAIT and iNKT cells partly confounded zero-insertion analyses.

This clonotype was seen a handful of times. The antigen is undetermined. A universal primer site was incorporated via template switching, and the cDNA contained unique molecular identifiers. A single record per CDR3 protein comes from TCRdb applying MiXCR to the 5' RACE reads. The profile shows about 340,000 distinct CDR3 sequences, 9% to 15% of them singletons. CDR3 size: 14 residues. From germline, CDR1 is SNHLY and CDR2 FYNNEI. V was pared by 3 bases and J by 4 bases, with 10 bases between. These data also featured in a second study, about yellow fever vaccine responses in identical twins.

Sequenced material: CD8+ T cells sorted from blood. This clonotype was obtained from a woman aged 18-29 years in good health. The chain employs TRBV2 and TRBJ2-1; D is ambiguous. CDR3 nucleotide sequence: TGTGCCAGCAGTGATGATTGGGTTTACAATGAGCAGTTCTTC. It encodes CASSDDWVYNEQFF.